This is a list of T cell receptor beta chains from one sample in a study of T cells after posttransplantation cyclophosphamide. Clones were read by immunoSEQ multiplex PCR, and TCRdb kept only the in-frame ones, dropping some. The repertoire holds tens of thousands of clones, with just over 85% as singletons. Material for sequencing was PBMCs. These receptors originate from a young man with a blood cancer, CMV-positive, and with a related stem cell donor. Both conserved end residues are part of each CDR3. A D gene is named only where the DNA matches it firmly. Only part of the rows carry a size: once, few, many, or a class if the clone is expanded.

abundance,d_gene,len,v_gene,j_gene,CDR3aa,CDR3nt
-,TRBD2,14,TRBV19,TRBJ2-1,CASSPGTTLNEQFF,TGTGCCAGTAGTCCGGGGACTACCCTCAATGAGCAGTTCTTC
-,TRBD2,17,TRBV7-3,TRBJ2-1,CASSLGTSGRFINEQFF,TGTGCCAGCAGCTTAGGGACTAGCGGGAGGTTCATCAATGAGCAGTTCTTC
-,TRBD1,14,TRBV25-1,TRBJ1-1,CASSLRGQGTEAFF,TGTGCCAGCAGCCTGAGGGGGCAGGGGACTGAAGCTTTCTTT
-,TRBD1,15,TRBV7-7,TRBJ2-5,CASSFRDRQQETQYF,TGTGCTAGCAGCTTCCGGGACAGGCAACAAGAGACCCAGTACTTC
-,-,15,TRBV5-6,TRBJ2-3,CASTPWGGRPDTQYF,TGTGCCAGCACCCCCTGGGGGGGCCGGCCAGATACGCAGTATTTT
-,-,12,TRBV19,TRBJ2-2,CASGGPTGELFF,TGTGCCAGTGGAGGGCCCACCGGGGAGCTGTTTTTT
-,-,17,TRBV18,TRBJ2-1,CASTPLARRGSYNEQFF,TGTGCCAGCACCCCTCTGGCTCGGAGGGGCTCCTACAATGAGCAGTTCTTC
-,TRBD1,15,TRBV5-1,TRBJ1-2,CASSSFEGGGYGYTF,TGCGCCAGCAGCTCATTTGAAGGGGGCGGCTATGGCTACACCTTC
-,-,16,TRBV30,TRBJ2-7,CAWSVYSMETAYEQYF,TGTGCCTGGAGTGTATATTCGATGGAGACCGCCTACGAGCAGTACTTC
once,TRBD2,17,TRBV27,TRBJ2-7,CASSFSRTSGDSYEQYF,TGTGCCAGCAGTTTTAGCCGGACTAGCGGTGATTCCTACGAGCAGTACTTC
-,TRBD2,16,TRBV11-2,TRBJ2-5,CASSLELAGAGETQYF,TGTGCCAGCAGCTTAGAACTAGCGGGAGCTGGAGAGACCCAGTACTTC
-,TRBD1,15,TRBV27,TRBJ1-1,CASSLTGGYNTEAFF,TGTGCCAGCAGTTTAACAGGGGGATATAACACTGAAGCTTTCTTT
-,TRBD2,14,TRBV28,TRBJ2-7,CAISMGLTPYEQYF,TGTGCCATTTCGATGGGACTAACACCCTACGAGCAGTACTTC
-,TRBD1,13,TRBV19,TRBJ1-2,CASSLQGNGGYTF,TGTGCCAGTAGTCTACAGGGGAACGGTGGCTACACCTTC
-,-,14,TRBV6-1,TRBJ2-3,CASSEIHLLDTQYF,TGTGCCAGCAGTGAAATCCATTTACTAGATACGCAGTATTTT
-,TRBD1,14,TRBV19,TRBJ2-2,CASTRDSYTGELFF,TGTGCCAGTACCAGGGACAGCTACACCGGGGAGCTGTTTTTT
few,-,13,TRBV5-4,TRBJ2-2,CASSVLTTGELFF,TGTGCCAGCAGCGTACTGACAACCGGGGAGCTGTTTTTT
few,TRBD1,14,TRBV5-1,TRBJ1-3,CASSRDSSGNTIYF,TGCGCCAGCAGCCGGGACAGCTCTGGAAACACCATATATTTT
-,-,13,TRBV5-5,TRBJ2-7,CASTGPRQYEQYF,TGTGCCAGCACAGGTCCGCGCCAATACGAGCAGTACTTC
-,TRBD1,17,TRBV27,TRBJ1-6,CASRDPSRGRYNSPLHF,TGTGCCAGCAGGGACCCTAGCAGGGGGCGTTATAATTCACCCCTCCACTTT
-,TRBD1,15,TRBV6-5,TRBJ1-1,CASSYSGTVNTEAFF,TGTGCCAGCAGTTACTCGGGGACAGTCAACACTGAAGCTTTCTTT
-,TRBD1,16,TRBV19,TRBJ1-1,CASSIAGTGTNTEAFF,TGTGCCAGTAGTATAGCGGGGACAGGTACGAACACTGAAGCTTTCTTT
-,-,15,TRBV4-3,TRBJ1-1,CASSQEGQLGTEAFF,TGCGCCAGCAGCCAAGAGGGGCAGCTCGGCACTGAAGCTTTCTTT
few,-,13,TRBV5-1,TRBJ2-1,CASSLQATREQFF,TGCGCCAGCAGCTTGCAGGCTACCAGAGAGCAGTTCTTC
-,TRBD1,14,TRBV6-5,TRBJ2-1,CASSYFQGATEQFF,TGTGCCAGCAGTTACTTTCAGGGGGCGACTGAGCAGTTCTTC
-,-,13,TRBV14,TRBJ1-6,CASSPRGGPPLHF,TGTGCCAGCAGCCCCCGAGGGGGTCCACCCCTCCACTTT
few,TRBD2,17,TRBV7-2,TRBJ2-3,CASSLGRGGRKADTQYF,TGTGCCAGCAGCTTAGGGAGGGGCGGGAGGAAAGCAGATACGCAGTATTTT
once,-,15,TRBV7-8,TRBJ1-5,CASSLDGDSNQPQHF,TGTGCCAGCAGCTTAGACGGTGATAGCAATCAGCCCCAGCATTTT
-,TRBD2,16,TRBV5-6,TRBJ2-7,CASSLGGLAATYEQYF,TGTGCCAGCAGCTTGGGGGGACTAGCGGCCACCTACGAGCAGTACTTC
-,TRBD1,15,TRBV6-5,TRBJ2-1,CASSYLGQEGNEQFF,TGTGCCAGCAGTTACTTGGGACAGGAGGGCAATGAGCAGTTCTTC
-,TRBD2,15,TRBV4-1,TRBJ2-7,CASSQVSGTRREQYF,TGCGCCAGCAGCCAAGTCTCCGGGACTAGACGCGAGCAGTACTTC
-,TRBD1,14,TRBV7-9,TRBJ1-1,CASSLLSTGVEAFF,TGTGCCAGCAGCTTACTATCGACAGGGGTTGAAGCTTTCTTT
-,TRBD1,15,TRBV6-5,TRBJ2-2,CASSYQGVGLGELFF,TGTGCCAGCAGTTACCAGGGGGTCGGGCTTGGGGAGCTGTTTTTT
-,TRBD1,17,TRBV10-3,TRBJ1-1,CAISDPGTGTLNTEAFF,TGTGCCATCAGTGACCCCGGGACAGGAACCCTGAACACTGAAGCTTTCTTT
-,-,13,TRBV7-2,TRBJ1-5,CASSYQGNQPQHF,TGTGCCAGCAGCTATCAGGGTAATCAGCCCCAGCATTTT
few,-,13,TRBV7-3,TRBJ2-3,CASSLTRADTQYF,TGTGCCAGCAGCTTGACTAGGGCAGATACGCAGTATTTT
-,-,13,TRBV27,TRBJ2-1,CASSPKDYREQFF,TGTGCCAGCAGCCCAAAGGACTATAGGGAGCAGTTCTTC
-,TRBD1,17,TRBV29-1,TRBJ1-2,CSVEDVVQGAGSYGYTF,TGCAGCGTTGAAGACGTCGTTCAGGGGGCAGGGAGCTATGGCTACACCTTC
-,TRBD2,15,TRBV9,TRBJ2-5,CASSVSSGAGGRLDF,TGTGCCAGCAGCGTCTCCTCCGGGGCGGGGGGACGGTTGGACTTC
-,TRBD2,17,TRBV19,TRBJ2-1,CASSITSDRPSYNEQFF,TGTGCCAGTAGTATAACTAGCGACCGCCCCTCCTACAATGAGCAGTTCTTC
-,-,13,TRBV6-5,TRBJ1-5,CASSYRSNQPQHF,TGTGCCAGCAGTTACCGTAGCAATCAGCCCCAGCATTTT
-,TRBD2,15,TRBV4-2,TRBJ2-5,CASSQAAGVGETQYF,TGTGCCAGCAGCCAAGCGGCGGGAGTAGGGGAGACCCAGTACTTC
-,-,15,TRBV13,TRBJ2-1,CASSLETLSYNEQFF,TGTGCCAGCAGCTTAGAAACTCTCTCCTACAATGAGCAGTTCTTC
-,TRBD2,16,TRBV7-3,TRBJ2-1,CASSLSPAGEDNEQFF,TGTGCCAGCAGCTTATCGCCGGCGGGAGAGGACAATGAGCAGTTCTTC
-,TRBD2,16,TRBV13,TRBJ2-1,CASTSKRLAGYNEQFF,TGTGCCAGCACCTCTAAAAGACTAGCGGGTTACAATGAGCAGTTCTTC
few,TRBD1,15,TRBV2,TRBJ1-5,CASSKGQGGNQPQHF,TGTGCCAGCAGCAAGGGACAGGGGGGCAATCAGCCCCAGCATTTT
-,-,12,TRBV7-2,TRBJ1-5,CASSLSNQPQHF,TGTGCCAGCAGCTTATCAAATCAGCCCCAGCATTTT
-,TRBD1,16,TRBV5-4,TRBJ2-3,CASSSKRTGYTDTQYF,TGTGCCAGCAGCTCGAAAAGGACAGGGTACACAGATACGCAGTATTTT
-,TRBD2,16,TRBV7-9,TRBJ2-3,CASSLARGLAYDTQYF,TGTGCCAGCAGCTTAGCTAGAGGACTAGCGTATGATACGCAGTATTTT
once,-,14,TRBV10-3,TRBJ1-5,CAISESKLGGPQHF,TGTGCCATCAGTGAGTCGAAACTAGGGGGGCCCCAGCATTTT
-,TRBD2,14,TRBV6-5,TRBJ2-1,CATQLAGVGNEQFF,TGTGCCACCCAACTAGCGGGAGTGGGCAATGAGCAGTTCTTC
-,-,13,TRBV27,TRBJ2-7,CASSLSMSYEQYF,TGTGCCAGCAGTTTATCGATGAGTTACGAGCAGTACTTC
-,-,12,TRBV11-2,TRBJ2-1,CASSSLTYEQFF,TGTGCCAGCAGCTCTCTCACTTATGAGCAGTTCTTC
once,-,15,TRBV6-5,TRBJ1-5,CASSSGDISNQPQHF,TGTGCCAGCAGTTCTGGGGACATTAGCAATCAGCCCCAGCATTTT
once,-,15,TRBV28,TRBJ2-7,CASSFMGQVSYEQYF,TGTGCCAGCAGTTTCATGGGGCAGGTCTCCTACGAGCAGTACTTC
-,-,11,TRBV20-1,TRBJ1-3,CSAPKGNTIYF,TGCAGTGCTCCCAAAGGAAACACCATATATTTT
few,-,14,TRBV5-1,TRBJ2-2,CATNREGHTGELFF,TGCGCCACTAACAGGGAAGGGCACACCGGGGAGCTGTTTTTT
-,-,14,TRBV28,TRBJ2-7,CASGFQPPSYEQYF,TGTGCCAGCGGTTTCCAACCCCCGAGCTACGAGCAGTACTTC
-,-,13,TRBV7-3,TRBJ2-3,CASSYDSLDTQYF,TGTGCCAGCAGCTACGACTCTTTAGATACGCAGTATTTT